One T cell receptor beta chain is described in this entry. This record belongs to a study of blood T cell repertoires in COVID-19. Study background: Whether acute or convalescent, the COVID-19 samples came from the United States, Italy and Spain.

Under the authors' procedure: The authors estimated nucleated cell counts from reference gene primer amplification. Only in-frame clones appear in the TCRdb table, and some are missing; sequencing was by immunoSEQ multiplex PCR. That table is the source of V, J and clone size, and D and trimming were worked out from the DNA. The sample consists of nearly 350,000 clones, around 91% of them appearing once. The CDR3 length is 17 residues. Germline CDR1 is SGHNT and CDR2 is YYREEE (reference sequence). Trimming removed 0 bases at V and 0 bases at J, with 13 bases between. The clonotype was recovered from a woman aged 18 to 35 who had recovered from COVID-19. Sequencing used peripheral blood. The J gene is TRBJ2-1, the V gene TRBV5-4; D perhaps matches TRBD2 (7 bases). The CDR3 bases are TGTGCCAGCAGCTTGGGGGGGGGCTTCAGCTCCTACAATGAGCAGTTCTTC. This translates into CASSLGGGFSSYNEQFF.